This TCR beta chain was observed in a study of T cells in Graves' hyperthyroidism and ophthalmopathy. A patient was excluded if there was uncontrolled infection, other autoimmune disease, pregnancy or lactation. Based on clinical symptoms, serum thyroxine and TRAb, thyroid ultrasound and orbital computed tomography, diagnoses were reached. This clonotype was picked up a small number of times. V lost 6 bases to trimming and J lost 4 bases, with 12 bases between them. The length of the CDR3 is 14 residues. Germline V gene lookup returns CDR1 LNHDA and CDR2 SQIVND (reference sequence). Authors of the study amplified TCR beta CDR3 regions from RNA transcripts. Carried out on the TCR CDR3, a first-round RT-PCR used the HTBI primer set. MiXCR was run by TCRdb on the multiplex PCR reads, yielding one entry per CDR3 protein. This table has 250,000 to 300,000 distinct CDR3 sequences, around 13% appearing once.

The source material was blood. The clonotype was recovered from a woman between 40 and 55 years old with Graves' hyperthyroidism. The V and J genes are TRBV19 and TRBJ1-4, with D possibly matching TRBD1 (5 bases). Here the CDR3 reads CASRGTIGNEKLFF. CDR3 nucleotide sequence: TGTGCCAGTAGAGGGACTATAGGTAATGAAAAACTGTTTTTT. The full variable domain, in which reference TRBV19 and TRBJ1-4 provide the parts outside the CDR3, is DGGITQSPKYLFRKEGQNVTLSCEQNLNHDAMYWYRQDPGQGLRLIYYSQIVNDFQKGDIAEGYSVSREKKESFPLTVTSAQKNPTAFYLCASRGTIGNEKLFFGSGTQLSVL.